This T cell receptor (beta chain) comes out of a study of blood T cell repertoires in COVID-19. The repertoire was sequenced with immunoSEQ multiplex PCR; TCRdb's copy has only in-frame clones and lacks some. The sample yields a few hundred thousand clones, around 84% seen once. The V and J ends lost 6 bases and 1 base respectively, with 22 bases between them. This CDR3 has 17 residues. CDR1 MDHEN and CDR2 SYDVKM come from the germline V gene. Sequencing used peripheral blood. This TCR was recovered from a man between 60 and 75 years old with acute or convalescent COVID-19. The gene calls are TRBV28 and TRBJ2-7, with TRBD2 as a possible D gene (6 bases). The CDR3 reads CASSRGSVPRGSYEQYF. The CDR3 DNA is TGTGCCAGCAGCCGGGGGTCGGTCCCTCGGGGGTCCTACGAGCAGTACTTC. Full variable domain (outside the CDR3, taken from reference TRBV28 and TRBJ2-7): DVKVTQSSRYLVKRTGEKVFLECVQDMDHENMFWYRQDPGLGLRLIYFSYDVKMKEKGDIPEGYSVSREKKERFSLILESASTNQTSMYLCASSRGSVPRGSYEQYFGPGTRLTVT.